This TCR beta chain was obtained from a study of OX40 agonist ivuxolimab in advanced cancers. Study-wide background: Of the participants, approximately 38% had some prior anti-PD-1, anti-PD-L1 or anti-CTLA-4 therapy, which was allowed. Study observations and caveats: Patients who responded partially at 0.1-3.0 mg/kg showed clonal expansion ranking among the lowest.

Some clones are missing from TCRdb's copy, which holds only in-frame ones; the method was immunoSEQ multiplex PCR. The sample holds under 30,000 clones; about nine tenths are singletons and the top ten take approximately 24%. The V and J ends lost 2 bases and 4 bases respectively, with 6 bases between them. Germline CDR1 is GTSNPN and CDR2 is SVGIG (reference sequence). The CDR3 sequence is 11 residues long. This clone was observed a single time. Its antigen is not identified. Prior autoimmune disease or systemic immunosuppression barred patients. The J gene is TRBJ2-7, the V gene TRBV30, with D unclear. The source was CD4+ or CD8+ T cells sorted from blood, collected in a trial of the OX40 agonist ivuxolimab. This receptor was identified in an adult with an advanced solid tumor such as melanoma, head and neck, liver or kidney cancer. This CDR3 reads CAWSSTYEQYF. The CDR3 bases are TGTGCCTGGAGTTCTACTTACGAGCAGTACTTC.